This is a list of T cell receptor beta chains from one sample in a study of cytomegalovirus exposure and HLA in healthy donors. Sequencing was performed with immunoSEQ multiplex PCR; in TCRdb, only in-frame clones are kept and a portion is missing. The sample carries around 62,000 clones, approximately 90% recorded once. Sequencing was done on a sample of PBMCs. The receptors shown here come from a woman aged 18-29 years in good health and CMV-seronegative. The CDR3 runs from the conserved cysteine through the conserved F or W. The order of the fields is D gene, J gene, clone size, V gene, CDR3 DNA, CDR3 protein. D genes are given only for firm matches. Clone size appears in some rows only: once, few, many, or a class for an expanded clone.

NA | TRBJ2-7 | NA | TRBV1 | TGCACCCTCGTTGGGGGCGGGAGGGGCGAGCAGTACTTC | CTLVGGGRGEQYF
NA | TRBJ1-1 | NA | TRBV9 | TGTGCCAGCAGCGTAGACTCGGACTTCACTGAAGCTTTCTTT | CASSVDSDFTEAFF
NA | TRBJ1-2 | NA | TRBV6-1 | TGTGCCAGCAGTGAAGCTCAGGGCTACACCTTC | CASSEAQGYTF
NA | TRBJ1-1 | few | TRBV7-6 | TGTGCCAGCAGCACACAGGAGAACACTGAAGCTTTCTTT | CASSTQENTEAFF
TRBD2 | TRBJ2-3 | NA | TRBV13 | TGTGCCAGCAGCTTCCGACTAGCACCTCCCGAAGGAGATACGCAGTATTTT | CASSFRLAPPEGDTQYF
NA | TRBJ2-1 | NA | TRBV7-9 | TGTGCCAGCAGCTTCAGCTACAATGAGCAGTTCTTC | CASSFSYNEQFF
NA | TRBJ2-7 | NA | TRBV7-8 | TGTGCCAGCAGCCCGATGACTCGTAACTCCTACGAGCAGTACTTC | CASSPMTRNSYEQYF
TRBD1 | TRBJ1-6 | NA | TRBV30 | TGTGCCTGGAGTGTTTCAGGGGGATCCTATAATTCACCCCTCCACTTT | CAWSVSGGSYNSPLHF
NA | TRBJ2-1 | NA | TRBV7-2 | TGTGCCAGCAGCTTATGGCAGGGTTTGGGGAATGAGCAGTTCTTC | CASSLWQGLGNEQFF
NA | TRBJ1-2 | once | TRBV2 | TGTGCCAGCAGTCTCGGGGTGTCCGCGGGAGGCTACACCTTC | CASSLGVSAGGYTF
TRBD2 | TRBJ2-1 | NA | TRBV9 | TGTGCCAGCAGCGTAGTCATTGCGGGGGGGCCGGGTGAGCAGTTCTTC | CASSVVIAGGPGEQFF
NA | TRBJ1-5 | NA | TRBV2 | TGTGCCAGCAGTGAGGGCAGGGCGTATCAGCCCCAGCATTTT | CASSEGRAYQPQHF
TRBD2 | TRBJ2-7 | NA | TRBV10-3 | TGTGCCATCAGTGAGTCTTTGAGTAGCGGGGGGATATACGAGCAGTACTTC | CAISESLSSGGIYEQYF
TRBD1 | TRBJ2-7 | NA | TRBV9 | TGTGCCAGCAGCGAACAGGGGACACGCGGCGAGCAGTACTTC | CASSEQGTRGEQYF
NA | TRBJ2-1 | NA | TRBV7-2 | TGTGCCAGCAGCTTACAGCGGCCCTACAATGAGCAGTTCTTC | CASSLQRPYNEQFF
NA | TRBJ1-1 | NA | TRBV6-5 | TGTGCCAGCAGTTACGTGGGGGCCGTATCGACTGAAGCTTTCTTT | CASSYVGAVSTEAFF
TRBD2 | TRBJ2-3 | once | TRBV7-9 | TGTGCCAGCAGATTTGACGGGAGGCCCCGACGCACAGATACGCAGTATTTT | CASRFDGRPRRTDTQYF
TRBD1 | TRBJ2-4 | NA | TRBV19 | TGTGCCAGTAGTCCCCGGACAGGGCTAGCCAAAAACATTCAGTACTTC | CASSPRTGLAKNIQYF
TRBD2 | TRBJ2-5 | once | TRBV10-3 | TGTGCCATCAGTGATGGTAGCGGGGGGGCCATTCAAGAGACCCAGTACTTC | CAISDGSGGAIQETQYF
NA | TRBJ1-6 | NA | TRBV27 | TGTGCCAGCAAAAAAGGGGGTTCACCCCTCCACTTT | CASKKGGSPLHF
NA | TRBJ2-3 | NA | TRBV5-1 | TGCGCCAGCAGCCTAACGCCCCCCACAGATACGCAGTATTTT | CASSLTPPTDTQYF
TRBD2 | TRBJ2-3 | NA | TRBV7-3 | TGTGCCAGCAGCCCCAGGACTAGCGGGAGTGGCGATACGCAGTATTTT | CASSPRTSGSGDTQYF
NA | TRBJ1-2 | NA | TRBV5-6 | TGTGCCAGCAGCTTGGACAGGCGATCTAACTATGGCTACACCTTC | CASSLDRRSNYGYTF
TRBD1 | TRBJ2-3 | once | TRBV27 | TGTGCCAGCAGAGACCCGGGACAGGTCATAGGGGGGTCTTTAGATACGCAGTATTTT | CASRDPGQVIGGSLDTQYF
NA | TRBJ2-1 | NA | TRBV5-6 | TGTGCCAGCAGTTACGGAGTTAGCTCCTACAATGAGCAGTTCTTC | CASSYGVSSYNEQFF
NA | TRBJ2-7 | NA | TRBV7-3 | TGTGCCAGCAGTCAGGGGGGCTCCGAGCAGTACTTC | CASSQGGSEQYF
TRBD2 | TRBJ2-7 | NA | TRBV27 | TGTGCCAGCAGTTCGGGGGGGTACGAGCAGTACTTC | CASSSGGYEQYF
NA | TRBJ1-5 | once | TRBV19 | TGTGCCACCGGGGGGTCCGTGGCCCAGCATTTT | CATGGSVAQHF
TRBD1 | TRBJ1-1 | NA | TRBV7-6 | TGTGCCAGCAGCATGGGACAGGGAAACACTGAAGCTTTCTTT | CASSMGQGNTEAFF
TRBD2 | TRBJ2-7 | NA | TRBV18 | TGTGCCAGCTCAACACTAGCGGGAGCCTCCTACGAGCAGTACTTC | CASSTLAGASYEQYF
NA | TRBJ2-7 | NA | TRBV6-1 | TGTGCCAGCAGTGAAGCAGAGGGTTCAGGCTACGAGCAGTACTTC | CASSEAEGSGYEQYF
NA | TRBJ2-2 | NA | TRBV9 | TGTGCCAGCAGCGTAGAGACAGCAGACACCGGGGAGCTGTTTTTT | CASSVETADTGELFF
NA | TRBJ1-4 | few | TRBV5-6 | TGTGCCAGCAGCCGCGGAGATGAAAAACTGTTTTTT | CASSRGDEKLFF
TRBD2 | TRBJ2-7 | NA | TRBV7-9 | TGTGCCAGCAGCGGACGAACCGGGACCGGGGGGAGCGAGCAGTACTTC | CASSGRTGTGGSEQYF
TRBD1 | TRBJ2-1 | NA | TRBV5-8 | TGTGCCAGCAGCTTCCTGGTAGACAGGGCCTACAATGAGCAGTTCTTC | CASSFLVDRAYNEQFF
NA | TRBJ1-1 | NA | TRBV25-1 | TGTGCCAGCAGTGGGCAGGGACACAAGAACACTGAAACTTTCTTT | CASSGQGHKNTETFF
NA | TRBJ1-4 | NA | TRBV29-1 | TGCAGCGGAAGGACGGGGACAAAGGGGAAACTGTTTTTT | CSGRTGTKGKLFF
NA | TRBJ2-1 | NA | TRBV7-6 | TGTGCCAGCAGCTACGGACTGGCCGCCAATGAGCAGTTCTTC | CASSYGLAANEQFF
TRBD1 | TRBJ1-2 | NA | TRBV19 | TGTGCCAGTAGTCCATTGACAGGGTCGGTCGGCTACACCTTC | CASSPLTGSVGYTF
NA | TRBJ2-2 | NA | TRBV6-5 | TGTGCCAGCAGTCTAGACTGGGAGAGGGGGGAGCTGTTTTTT | CASSLDWERGELFF
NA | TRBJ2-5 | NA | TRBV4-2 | TGTGCCAGCAGCCAAGAAGGGGCAGGGTGGGGAGAGACCCAGTACTTC | CASSQEGAGWGETQYF
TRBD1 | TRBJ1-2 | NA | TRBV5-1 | TGCGCCAGCAGCTTGACGGGACAGGGGCGGCATGGCTACACCTTC | CASSLTGQGRHGYTF